This TCR beta chain was captured in a study of blood T cell repertoires in COVID-19. CDR3 length equals 15 residues. Germline assignment: CDR1 MNHEY and CDR2 SVGAGI. V lost 6 bases, J lost 7 bases, and 6 bases stayed unmatched. Those enrolled, adults aged about 18 to 89 years, came from around 24 US areas. Each participant's cohort was designated according to participant-reported clinical history. Only in-frame clones appear in the TCRdb table, and some are missing; sequencing was by immunoSEQ multiplex PCR. This table holds 300,000 to 350,000 clones, 80% to 90% found once. The receptor was isolated from a young man who had recovered from COVID-19. This rearrangement joins TRBV6-5 to TRBJ1-6; 10 nucleotides match TRBD1. The sample was PBMCs or T cells enriched from blood (not recorded which). The CDR3 nucleotides read TGTGCCAGCAGAACTGACAGGGGGCGGAATTCACCCCTCCACTTT. Translation: CASRTDRGRNSPLHF.